This T cell receptor beta chain was found in a study of blood T cell repertoires in COVID-19. Whole-study context: COVID-19 samples collected from the United States, Italy and Spain covered acute and convalescent phases. T cells, B-cell-depleted T cells, or PBMCs provided the cDNA or gDNA that served as material.

As processed by the authors: Reference gene primer amplification gave nucleated cell count estimates. Clones were read by immunoSEQ multiplex PCR, and TCRdb kept only the in-frame ones, dropping some. The V and J calls and clone size come from that table; D and trimming were worked out from the DNA. The repertoire consists of tens of thousands of clones, with roughly 85% occurring once and the leading ten covering about 4.5%. Trimming pared 5 bases from V and 9 bases from J, leaving 21 bases between. Germline values: CDR1 SGDLS, CDR2 YYNGEE. This CDR3 region has 16 residues. V usage is TRBV9 and J usage is TRBJ1-6; no clear D. The sequence was collected from a man between 60 and 75 years old with acute or convalescent COVID-19. Material: peripheral blood. The CDR3 DNA reads TGTGCCAGCAGTGCCTCAGGTGGGCGGCGGGGTTCACCCCTCCACTTT. The encoded protein is CASSASGGRRGSPLHF.